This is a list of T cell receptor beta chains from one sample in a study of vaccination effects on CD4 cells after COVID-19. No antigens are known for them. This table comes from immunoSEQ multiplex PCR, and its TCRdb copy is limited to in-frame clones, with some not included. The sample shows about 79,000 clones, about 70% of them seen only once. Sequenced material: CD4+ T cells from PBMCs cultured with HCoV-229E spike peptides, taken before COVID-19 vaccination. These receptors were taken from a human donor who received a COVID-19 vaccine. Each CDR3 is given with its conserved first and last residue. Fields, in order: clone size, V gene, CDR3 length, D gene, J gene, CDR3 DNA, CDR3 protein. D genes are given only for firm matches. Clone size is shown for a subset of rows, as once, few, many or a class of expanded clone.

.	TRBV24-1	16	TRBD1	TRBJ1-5	TGTGCCACCAGTGACGCGGGACAGGGGGACAATCAGCCCCAGCATTTT	CATSDAGQGDNQPQHF
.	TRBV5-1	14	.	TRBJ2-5	TGCGCCAGCAGCTTGTCCATTTCCACGGAGACCCAGTACTTC	CASSLSISTETQYF
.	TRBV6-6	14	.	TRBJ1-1	TGTGCCAGCAGGAGCCCGGAAGGGATCACTGAAGCTTTCTTT	CASRSPEGITEAFF
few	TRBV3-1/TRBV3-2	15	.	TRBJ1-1	TGTGCCAGCAGCTACAGCGCCAGGGGAAACACTGAAGCTTTCTTT	CASSYSARGNTEAFF
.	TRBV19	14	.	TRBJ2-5	TGTGCCACAAAACGGGACACGGCTAAAGAGACCCAGTACTTC	CATKRDTAKETQYF
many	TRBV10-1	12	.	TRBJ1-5	TGCGCCACCCCGGGCATCGGTCAGCCCCAGCATTTT	CATPGIGQPQHF
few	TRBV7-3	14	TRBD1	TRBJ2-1	TGTGCCAGCAGCCCGGGACAGGGGCTACTCGAGCAGTTCTTC	CASSPGQGLLEQFF
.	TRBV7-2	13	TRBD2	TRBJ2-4	TGTGCCAGCAGCTTAGTAGCGGGGGACATTCAGTACTTC	CASSLVAGDIQYF
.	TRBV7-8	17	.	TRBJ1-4	TGTGCCAGCAGCCCAACACGAAAAGTTGCAACTAATGAAAAACTGTTTTTT	CASSPTRKVATNEKLFF
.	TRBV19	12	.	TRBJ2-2	TGTGCCAGCGATATTCCCCCCGGGGAGCTGTTTTTT	CASDIPPGELFF
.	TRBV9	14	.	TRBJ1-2	TGTGCCAGCAGCGTAGCAACAGGCCCCTATGGCTACACCTTC	CASSVATGPYGYTF
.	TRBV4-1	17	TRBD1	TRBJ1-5	TGCGCCAGCAGCCGCGGGACAGATTATTATAGCAATCAGCCCCAGCATTTT	CASSRGTDYYSNQPQHF
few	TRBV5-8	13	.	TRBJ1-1	TGTGCCAGCGTCCACCCTCTGAACACTGAAGCTTTCTTT	CASVHPLNTEAFF
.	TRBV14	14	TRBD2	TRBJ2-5	TGTGCCAGCATGAGCGGGGGGGCCGGTGAGACCCAGTACTTC	CASMSGGAGETQYF
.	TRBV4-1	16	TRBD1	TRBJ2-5	TGCGCCAGCAGCCAAGAGGGGACAGGGGATAGGAAGACCCAGTACTTC	CASSQEGTGDRKTQYF
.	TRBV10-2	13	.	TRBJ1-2	TGCGCCACAAGTCCGGGATTGGAGGCTGGCTACACCTTC	CATSPGLEAGYTF
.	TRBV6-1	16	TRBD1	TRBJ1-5	TGTGCCAGCAGTGAAGTGAACAGGGGGGGGAATCAGCCCCAGCATTTT	CASSEVNRGGNQPQHF
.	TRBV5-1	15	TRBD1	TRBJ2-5	TGCGCCAGCAGCGCCCGGGACAGGGACGGGGAGACCCAGTACTTC	CASSARDRDGETQYF
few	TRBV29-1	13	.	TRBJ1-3	TGCAGCGTTGAAAGAGGGATTGGAAACACCATATATTTT	CSVERGIGNTIYF
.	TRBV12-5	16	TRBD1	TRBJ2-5	TGTGCTAGTGGTTTGGTGGTGGGACAGGGAGGACAGACCCAGTACTTC	CASGLVVGQGGQTQYF
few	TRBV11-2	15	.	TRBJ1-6	TGTGCCAGCAGCTTAGCTCCGGGATTGGGTTCACCCCTCCACTTT	CASSLAPGLGSPLHF
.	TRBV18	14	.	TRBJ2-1	TGTGCCAGCTCACCGGCCGGGGTCTACAATGAGCAGTTCTTC	CASSPAGVYNEQFF
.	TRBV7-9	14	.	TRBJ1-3	TGTGCCAGCAGCTTGAGGGGTTACGAGGACACCATATATTTT	CASSLRGYEDTIYF
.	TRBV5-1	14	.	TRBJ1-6	TGCGCCAGCAGCTTAGGGGGGCCGGGTTCACCCCTCCACTTT	CASSLGGPGSPLHF
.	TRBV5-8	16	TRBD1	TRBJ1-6	TGTGCCAGCAGCCGAAAAAAGACAGGGGGCGATTCACCCCTCCACTTT	CASSRKKTGGDSPLHF
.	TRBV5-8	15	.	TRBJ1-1	TGTGCCAGCCCTGGGGGGGACCTTATGAACACTGAAGCTTTCTTT	CASPGGDLMNTEAFF
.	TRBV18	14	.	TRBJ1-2	TGTGCCAGCTCACCACTTCCGGATTTGTATGGCTACACCTTC	CASSPLPDLYGYTF
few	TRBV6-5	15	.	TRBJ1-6	TGTGCCAGCAGAAAGACAGCACTGGATGGTTCACCCCTCCACTTT	CASRKTALDGSPLHF
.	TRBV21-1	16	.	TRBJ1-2	TGTGCCAGCAGCGGTACGGGACATCGAACTAACTATGGCTACACCTTC	CASSGTGHRTNYGYTF
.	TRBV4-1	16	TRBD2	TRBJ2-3	TGCGCCAGCAGCCAACCGGGCGGGGGGAGCACAGATACGCAGTATTTT	CASSQPGGGSTDTQYF
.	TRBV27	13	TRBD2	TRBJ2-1	TGTGCCAGCAGTTTCATAGCGGGGTCTGAGCAGTTCTTC	CASSFIAGSEQFF
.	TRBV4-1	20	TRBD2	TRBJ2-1	TGCGCCAGCAGCCGTCGACTAGCGGGTTCGGCTTCCCCCTCCTACAATGAGCAGTTCTTC	CASSRRLAGSASPSYNEQFF
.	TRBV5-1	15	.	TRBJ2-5	TGCGCCAGCAGCTCCCTACCGGGACTGAAAGAGACCCAGTACTTC	CASSSLPGLKETQYF
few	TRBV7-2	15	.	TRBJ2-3	TGTGCCAGCAGCTTGGGTCCGGGTGGGACAGATACGCAGTATTTT	CASSLGPGGTDTQYF
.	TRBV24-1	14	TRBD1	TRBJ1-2	TGTGCCACCAGTGACCCGGGACAGATCTATGGCTACACCTTC	CATSDPGQIYGYTF
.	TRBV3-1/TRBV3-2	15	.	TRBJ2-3	TGTGCCAGCAGCCTAAGGGACATTAGCACAGATACGCAGTATTTT	CASSLRDISTDTQYF
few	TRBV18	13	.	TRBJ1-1	TGTGCCAGCTCACCGGACGGTTACACTGAAGCTTTCTTT	CASSPDGYTEAFF
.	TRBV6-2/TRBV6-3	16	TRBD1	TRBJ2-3	TGTGCCAGCAGTTACTCGGGGCAGGGGGCATCGGATACGCAGTATTTT	CASSYSGQGASDTQYF
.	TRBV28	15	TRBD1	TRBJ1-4	TGTGCCAGCAGTTCGACCGGGACAGGGGGTGAAAAACTGTTTTTT	CASSSTGTGGEKLFF
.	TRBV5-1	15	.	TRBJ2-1	TGCGCCAGCAGCTGGGACAGCCCGGGGGGGAATGAGCAGTTCTTC	CASSWDSPGGNEQFF
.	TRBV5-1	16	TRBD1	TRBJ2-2	TGCGCCAGCAGCTTTGATGAGACAGGGGCAATCGGGGAGCTGTTTTTT	CASSFDETGAIGELFF
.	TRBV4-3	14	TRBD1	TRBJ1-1	TGCGCCAGCAGCTACGACAGGGTAGGGACTGAAGCTTTCTTT	CASSYDRVGTEAFF